This T cell receptor beta chain was documented in a study of cytomegalovirus exposure and HLA in healthy donors. Nominal health characterized the donors when sampled, though unrecorded immune exposures were likely. Primers: 60 Vbeta forward and 13 Jbeta reverse. Using immunoSEQ multiplex PCR, the repertoire was profiled, and TCRdb retains in-frame clones only, with some absent. The data contain 150,000 to 200,000 clones, about 81% of them singletons. Notes on this clone: Its antigen is unknown.

Study conclusions and caveats: According to reports, the classifier identified cytomegalovirus status with high specificity and sensitivity. Most TCR sequences showed up rarely, but some public TCRs showed up in many donors.

CDR3 size: 15 residues. Germline V lookup: CDR1 MNHNS, CDR2 SASEGT. Trimming took 0 bases from V and 6 from J, leaving 11 bases between them. This rearrangement joins TRBV6-1 to TRBJ2-2, with D possibly matching TRBD2 (5 bases). This TCR was recovered from a woman aged 18-30 years in good health and CMV-seropositive. Material for sequencing was PBMCs. The CDR3 loop is CASSEARGPAGELFF. CDR3 DNA: TGTGCCAGCAGTGAAGCGCGCGGGCCAGCCGGGGAGCTGTTTTTT.